A single sample gave rise to the 29 T cell receptor beta chains below, sequenced in a study of cytomegalovirus exposure and HLA in healthy donors. Primers: 60 Vbeta forward and 13 Jbeta reverse. TCRdb's table, derived via immunoSEQ multiplex PCR, lists solely in-frame clones and lacks some. The listing contains some 200,000 clones. The sequenced sample was PBMCs. The receptors derive from a man aged 30-40 years in good health and CMV-seronegative.

This chain uses TRBV6-6 with TRBJ2-5; tentatively, D is TRBD2 (5 bases). The V and J ends lost 0 bases and 4 bases respectively, with 12 bases between them. CDR1 is MNHNY and CDR2 is SVGAGI in the germline V gene (reference sequence). The CDR3 extends over 15 amino acids. As DNA, the CDR3 is TGTGCCAGCAGTTACTCTATCCGGGATCGAGAGACCCAGTACTTC. Translating gives CASSYSIRDRETQYF.

This chain connects TRBV7-9 to TRBJ2-6; tentative D call: TRBD1 (6 bases). V lost 0 bases and J 2 bases, leaving 8 bases between the germline ends. Germline V gives CDR1 SEHNR, CDR2 FQNEAQ (reference sequence). The CDR3 covers 16 residues. The CDR3 coding sequence is TGTGCCAGCAGCTTAGCTGGGGGCCCTGGGGCCAACGTCCTGACTTTC. Translation: CASSLAGGPGANVLTF.

The V and J genes are TRBV2 and TRBJ2-1, with TRBD2 matching over 13 bases. Germline V gene sequence: CDR1 SNHLY, CDR2 FYNNEI. The V segment lost 5 bases and the J segment 8 bases; nucleotides outside the gene matches: 6. The CDR3 sequence is 15 residues long. The CDR3 spells CASSKTSGRFDEQFF. The CDR3 DNA reads TGTGCCAGCAGTAAGACTAGCGGGAGGTTCGATGAGCAGTTCTTC. Based on the CDR3 plus reference TRBV2 and TRBJ2-1, the full variable domain is EPEVTQTPSHQVTQMGQEVILRCVPISNHLYFYWYRQILGQKVEFLVSFYNNEISEKSEIFDDQFSVERPDGSNFTLKIRSTKLEDSAMYFCASSKTSGRFDEQFFGPGTRLTVL.

V and J are TRBV5-1 and TRBJ1-2; 9 bases line up with TRBD1. J lost 7 bases, V lost 1 base, and 2 bases had no gene match. The CDR3 has 13 residues. Germline V gene data show CDR1 as SGHRS and CDR2 as YFSETQ. The CDR3 DNA reads as TGCGCCAGCAGCTTGACAGGGGGCGCTGGCTACACCTTC. It specifies CASSLTGGAGYTF. Looking up the rest from reference TRBV5-1 and TRBJ1-2 gives the full variable domain: KAGVTQTPRYLIKTRGQQVTLSCSPISGHRSVSWYQQTPGQGLQFLFEYFSETQRNKGNFPGRFSGRQFSNSRSEMNVSTLELGDSALYLCASSLTGGAGYTFGSGTRLTVV.

The rearrangement joins TRBV28 to TRBJ2-7; D may be TRBD1 (5 bases). The germline CDR1 and CDR2 sequences are MDHEN and SYDVKM. V was cut by 2 bases and J by 0 bases, with 11 bases left in between. This CDR3 has 15 amino acids. In DNA, the CDR3 is TGTGCCAGCAGTTTAGGACACTCCCCCTCCTACGAGCAGTACTTC. Translated, it gives CASSLGHSPSYEQYF. The complete variable domain, with remaining parts taken from reference TRBV28 and TRBJ2-7, reads DVKVTQSSRYLVKRTGEKVFLECVQDMDHENMFWYRQDPGLGLRLIYFSYDVKMKEKGDIPEGYSVSREKKERFSLILESASTNQTSMYLCASSLGHSPSYEQYFGPGTRLTVT.

The DNA of the CDR3 is TGTGCCAGCAGCTTATCAGGGAATCGGTACAATGAGCAGTTCTTC. Amino acids: CASSLSGNRYNEQFF. V and J are TRBV7-9 and TRBJ2-1; D perhaps matches TRBD1 (5 bases). Germline V gives CDR1 SEHNR, CDR2 FQNEAQ (reference sequence). The ends were cut back, 2 bases at V and 4 bases at J, with 12 bases in the middle. This CDR3 is 15 amino acids long.

The genes are TRBV10-3 and TRBJ1-5, with D perhaps TRBD1 (6 bases). The CDR3 covers 16 residues. Germline V gene sequence: CDR1 ENHRY, CDR2 SYGVKD. Between the trimmed V and J ends, which lost 8 bases and 0 bases, there was a span of 17 bases. CDR3 DNA sequence: TGTGCCATCGGGGGGGGGCAGACATATAGCAATCAGCCCCAGCATTTT. It codes for CAIGGGQTYSNQPQHF.

This rearrangement joins TRBV20-1 to TRBJ2-7, with unresolved D. V lost 0 bases and J 5 bases, leaving 2 bases between the germline ends. Germline V gives CDR1 DFQATT, CDR2 SNEGSKA (reference sequence). The length of the CDR3 is 10 residues. The CDR3 bases are TGCAGTGCTAGAGATAACGAGCAGTACTTC. Protein: CSARDNEQYF.

The chain combines TRBV7-7 with TRBJ2-5; TRBD1 matches 8 bases. Germline-derived CDR1 and CDR2 are SSHAT and FNYEAQ (reference sequence). Trimming removed 5 bases from V and 1 base from J; junction bases left unmatched: 3. The CDR3 is 14 residues long. The CDR3 region is CASSPGTGQETQYF. The CDR3 bases are TGTGCCAGCAGCCCGGGGACAGGCCAAGAGACCCAGTACTTC.

The chain joins TRBV5-4 to TRBJ2-5; tentatively, D is TRBD2 (6 bases). Looked up from germline, CDR1 is SGHNT and CDR2 is YYREEE (reference sequence). V shed 5 bases and J shed 1 base, with 9 bases lying between them. The CDR3 is 13 amino acids. This chain's CDR3 is CASRIAVQETQYF. As DNA, the CDR3 is TGTGCCAGCAGAATAGCGGTCCAAGAGACCCAGTACTTC.

The chain has TRBV5-5 and TRBJ1-1; D might be TRBD1 (5 bases). This CDR3 spans 12 amino acids. Germline V CDR1 and CDR2: SGHKS, YYEKEE (reference sequence). Trimming removed 3 bases at V and 10 bases at J, with 13 bases between. CDR3 sequence (DNA): TGTGCCAGCAGCTGGCAGGGCCTGAGAGCTTTCTTT. This translates into CASSWQGLRAFF.

The chain is built from TRBV10-2 and TRBJ1-5; D not resolved. Trimming removed 4 bases at V and 0 bases at J, with 10 bases between. There are 15 residues in the CDR3. CDR1 is WSHSY, CDR2 SAAADI, per germline. CDR3 loop: CASSAPGLSNQPQHF. The CDR3 nucleotides are TGCGCCAGCAGTGCTCCGGGTCTTAGCAATCAGCCCCAGCATTTT.

The J gene is TRBJ2-7, the V gene TRBV2; 10 positions agree with TRBD1. The V gene's germline CDR1 is SNHLY and CDR2 FYNNEI. The V gene end was trimmed by 8 bases and the J gene end by 6 bases; junction bases not matched to a gene: 10. CDR3 size: 14 residues. This CDR3 is CASVVGTGALEQYF. CDR3 DNA sequence: TGTGCCAGCGTGGTGGGGACAGGGGCTCTCGAGCAGTACTTC.

This chain uses TRBV18 with TRBJ2-3; D possibly corresponds to TRBD1 (5 bases). Germline assignment: CDR1 KGHSH and CDR2 LQKENI. This CDR3 is built from 14 residues. Trimming took 2 bases from V and 6 from J, leaving 12 bases between them. The CDR3 sequence is CASSPGARADTQYF. CDR3 nucleotides: TGTGCCAGCTCACCAGGGGCTAGGGCGGATACGCAGTATTTT. The complete variable domain, with remaining parts taken from reference TRBV18 and TRBJ2-3, reads NAGVMQNPRHLVRRRGQEARLRCSPMKGHSHVYWYRQLPEEGLKFMVYLQKENIIDESGMPKERFSAEFPKEGPSILRIQQVVRGDSAAYFCASSPGARADTQYFGPGTRLTVL.

V gene TRBV6-5 combines with J gene TRBJ1-2, with 8 nucleotides matching TRBD1. This CDR3 is built from 13 residues. V lost 6 bases and J lost 6; bases outside the gene matches: 6. Germline V gene lookup returns CDR1 MNHEY and CDR2 SVGAGI. CDR3 sequence: CASSLDRGDGYTF. The CDR3 bases are TGTGCCAGCAGCCTAGACAGGGGCGATGGCTACACCTTC.

This chain uses TRBV5-4 with TRBJ2-3, with TRBD2 matching over 10 bases. Germline-derived CDR1 and CDR2 are SGHNT and YYREEE (reference sequence). The trim removed 5 bases at V and 0 bases at J, leaving 9 bases unmatched. This CDR3 spans 17 amino acids. CDR3 sequence (DNA): TGTGCCAGCAGTCGTCGGTCGACTAGCGGGAGCACAGATACGCAGTATTTT. Its translation: CASSRRSTSGSTDTQYF. The full variable domain, with the rest looked up from reference TRBV5-4 and TRBJ2-3, is ETGVTQSPTHLIKTRGQQVTLRCSSQSGHNTVSWYQQALGQGPQFIFQYYREEENGRGNFPPRFSGLQFPNYSSELNVNALELDDSALYLCASSRRSTSGSTDTQYFGPGTRLTVL.

This chain uses TRBV7-2 with TRBJ1-2, with 7 nucleotides matching TRBD1. The CDR3 spans 15 residues. Germline-derived CDR1 and CDR2 are SGHTA and FQGNSA. The V and J ends lost 5 bases and 0 bases, in that order; junction bases with no gene match: 6. Written as DNA, the CDR3 is TGTGCCAGCAGCCTACGGGACAGAACTAACTATGGCTACACCTTC. Translated: CASSLRDRTNYGYTF.

This chain connects TRBV25-1 to TRBJ2-7, with a possible D match to TRBD1 (6 bases). Germline values: CDR1 MGHDK, CDR2 SYGVNS. V lost 4 bases, J lost 10 bases, and 20 bases lay in between. This CDR3 comprises 14 residues. CDR3 residues: CASSAPGTLHRQYF. CDR3 in DNA: TGTGCCAGCAGTGCCCCCGGGACACTCCACCGACAGTACTTC.

This rearrangement joins TRBV28 to TRBJ1-4; no firm D call. Germline values: CDR1 MDHEN, CDR2 SYDVKM. V was shortened by 5 bases and J by 5 bases, with 18 bases between the two germline ends. CDR3 length: 16 amino acids. The CDR3 is CASSGVVFAGNEKLFF. The CDR3 bases are TGTGCCAGCAGTGGGGTTGTGTTTGCGGGCAATGAAAAACTGTTTTTT.

The chain has TRBV5-1 and TRBJ2-2; D remains unclear. The CDR3 length is 14 residues. The V end lost 4 bases, the J end lost 5 bases, and 12 bases lay between the germline ends. Germline V gene data show CDR1 as SGHRS and CDR2 as YFSETQ. The CDR3 DNA reads as TGCGCCAGCAGCGAGGCCTCCAGAACCGGGGAGCTGTTTTTT. Amino acid sequence: CASSEASRTGELFF. The variable domain in full, completed from reference TRBV5-1 and TRBJ2-2, reads KAGVTQTPRYLIKTRGQQVTLSCSPISGHRSVSWYQQTPGQGLQFLFEYFSETQRNKGNFPGRFSGRQFSNSRSEMNVSTLELGDSALYLCASSEASRTGELFFGEGSRLTVL.

Here the CDR3 reads CAISAQGPTNEKLFF. CDR3 in DNA: TGTGCCATCAGCGCACAGGGTCCAACTAATGAAAAACTGTTTTTT. The V gene is TRBV10-3, the J gene TRBJ1-4; maybe TRBD1 (6 bases). The germline V gene encodes CDR1 ENHRY and CDR2 SYGVKD. The CDR3 has 15 amino acids. Deletions cut 6 bases from V and 0 bases from J, with 11 bases between.

The V call is TRBV6-5, the J call TRBJ2-1; 7 bases are shared with TRBD2. Germline V CDR1 and CDR2: MNHEY, SVGAGI. CDR3 length equals 15 residues. V shed 2 bases and J 8 bases; nucleotides not matched to a gene: 9. Here the CDR3 reads CASSYTGGSSDEQFF. The CDR3 nucleotides are TGTGCCAGCAGTTACACGGGAGGATCTTCGGATGAGCAGTTCTTC.

CDR3: CASSPGDSNTEAFF. CDR3 in DNA: TGTGCCAGCTCACCCGGGGACAGCAACACTGAAGCTTTCTTT. This chain links TRBV18 with TRBJ1-1; TRBD1 matches 7 bases. Germline V gene sequence: CDR1 KGHSH, CDR2 LQKENI. Trimming removed 3 bases from V and 2 bases from J; junction bases left unmatched: 3. This CDR3 region has 14 residues.

The chain joins TRBV7-2 to TRBJ2-3; 7 bases line up with TRBD2. J lost 7 bases, V lost 6 bases, and 13 bases had no gene match. The CDR3 is 15 residues long. Germline V gene data show CDR1 as SGHTA and CDR2 as FQGNSA. The CDR3 here is CASRERGLAENTQYF. CDR3 nucleotide sequence: TGTGCCAGCAGAGAAAGAGGGCTAGCGGAGAATACGCAGTATTTT. The full variable domain, in which reference TRBV7-2 and TRBJ2-3 provide the parts outside the CDR3, is GAGVSQSPSNKVTEKGKDVELRCDPISGHTALYWYRQSLGQGLEFLIYFQGNSAPDKSGLPSDRFSAERTGGSVSTLTIQRTQQEDSAVYLCASRERGLAENTQYFGPGTRLTVL.

CDR3 loop: CAWSNNEQFF. Here the CDR3 DNA reads TGTGCCTGGAGCAACAATGAGCAGTTCTTC. The V gene is TRBV30, the J gene TRBJ2-1; no firm D call. CDR1 and CDR2 (germline): GTSNPN, SVGIG (reference sequence). CDR3 length equals 10 residues. Trimming cost V 3 bases and J 5 bases, with 2 bases left between them.

V is TRBV25-1 and J is TRBJ2-3, with D maybe TRBD2 (6 bases). CDR3 length: 17 amino acids. Deletions cut 1 base from V and 7 bases from J, with 21 bases between. Germline V CDR1 and CDR2: MGHDK, SYGVNS. In DNA, the CDR3 is TGTGCCAGCAGTGAATTTGTCGGGGACTCGAAGCGGAATACGCAGTATTTT. It translates to CASSEFVGDSKRNTQYF.

The chain links TRBV10-3 to TRBJ1-3; 7 positions match TRBD1. With V trimmed by 6 bases and J by 2 bases, 1 base remained unmatched. The CDR3 has 13 residues. CDR1 is ENHRY, CDR2 SYGVKD, per germline. Here the CDR3 reads CAIRDRAGNTIYF. DNA for the CDR3: TGTGCCATCAGAGACAGGGCTGGAAACACCATATATTTT.

Note on this clone: The sample has other DNA sequences that encode this CDR3 too. This rearrangement joins TRBV19 to TRBJ2-7; 8 positions match TRBD1. Germline V gives CDR1 LNHDA, CDR2 SQIVND (reference sequence). The CDR3 spans 14 residues. The V segment lost 5 bases and the J segment 4 bases; nucleotides outside the gene matches: 7. CDR3 sequence (DNA): TGTGCCAGTAGTCCTCGGACAGGGACTTACGAGCAGTACTTC. It codes for CASSPRTGTYEQYF.

V gene TRBV10-3 combines with J gene TRBJ2-7; 9 nucleotides match TRBD1. This CDR3 region has 16 residues. Per germline, CDR1 ENHRY and CDR2 SYGVKD. Unmatched junction bases numbered 16, after V lost 11 bases and J lost 2 bases. The CDR3 reads CASLGTGTLPPYEQYF. The CDR3, as DNA: TGTGCCTCCCTTGGGACAGGGACCTTACCCCCCTACGAGCAGTACTTC.